A single sample gave rise to the 8 T cell receptor beta chains below, sequenced in a study of blood T cell repertoires in COVID-19. Repertoires were generated with immunoSEQ multiplex PCR, while TCRdb's copy carries only in-frame clones and drops some. The table includes 99,000 or so clones, just over 85% detected once. The material sequenced was peripheral blood. Receptors originate from a man aged 50 or older with COVID-19, enrolled during active disease.

In this sample, this clone turned up a few times. The rearrangement links TRBV7-8 to TRBJ2-2; D is possibly TRBD1 (8 bases). This CDR3 contains 17 residues. In germline, CDR1 is SGHVS, CDR2 FQNEAQ. V lost 1 base and J lost 1, with 13 bases in between. Here the CDR3 reads CASSLGTGRGNTGELFF. In nucleotides, the CDR3 is TGTGCCAGCAGCTTAGGGACAGGGAGGGGGAACACCGGGGAGCTGTTTTTT.

The chain carries TRBV6-2 or TRBV6-3 and TRBJ2-1; 7 bases line up with TRBD1. This CDR3 is 14 amino acids long. J was trimmed by 3 bases and V by 2 bases; bases with no gene match: 1. The V gene's germline CDR1 is MNHEY and CDR2 SVGEGT. The CDR3 protein is CASSYGTVYNEQFF. CDR3 in DNA: TGTGCCAGCAGTTACGGGACAGTCTACAATGAGCAGTTCTTC.

The J gene is TRBJ2-5, the V gene TRBV9; the D gene is possibly TRBD1 (6 bases). Looked up from germline, CDR1 is SGDLS and CDR2 is YYNGEE. The CDR3 consists of 16 residues. Trimming pared 3 bases from V and 6 bases from J, leaving 21 bases between. This CDR3 is CASSGNILSGVQTQYF. CDR3 sequence (DNA): TGTGCCAGCAGCGGTAATATTCTTTCAGGGGTGCAGACCCAGTACTTC.

V usage is TRBV5-1 and J usage is TRBJ2-3; TRBD1 matches at 8 bases. Germline loops: CDR1 SGHRS, CDR2 YFSETQ. This CDR3 has 17 amino acids. V dropped 0 bases and J dropped 2; count of bases not matched to a gene: 8. The CDR3 coding sequence is TGCGCCAGCAGCTTGGAGGACAGGGTAGGAATCACAGATACGCAGTATTTT. Residues: CASSLEDRVGITDTQYF.

This clone was recorded only once. This chain connects TRBV18 to TRBJ1-4; 7 nucleotides agree with TRBD1. The germline CDR1 and CDR2 sequences are KGHSH and LQKENI. CDR3 size: 15 residues. The junction had 7 bases not matched to a gene; V was cut back by 5 bases and J by 4 bases. The CDR3 is CASSSTGQLNEKLFF. CDR3 sequence (DNA): TGTGCCAGCTCATCAACGGGACAGCTTAATGAAAAACTGTTTTTT. The variable domain in full, with the rest retrieved from reference TRBV18 and TRBJ1-4, is NAGVMQNPRHLVRRRGQEARLRCSPMKGHSHVYWYRQLPEEGLKFMVYLQKENIIDESGMPKERFSAEFPKEGPSILRIQQVVRGDSAAYFCASSSTGQLNEKLFFGSGTQLSVL.

V and J are TRBV1 and TRBJ2-3; the table names TRBD1, a call not compared with the DNA. TRBV1 is a documented pseudogene. The CDR3 is 20 amino acids. CDR3 DNA sequence: TGCACCAGCAGCAAAAGCGTCCGTTCCCGGGACAGGGGACTCACAGATACGCAGTATTTT. This translates into CTSSKSVRSRDRGLTDTQYF.

CDR3 DNA sequence: TGTGCCAGCAGTTTAACAGGGTCCTATAGCAATCAGCCCCAGCATTTT. Translated, it gives CASSLTGSYSNQPQHF. The V and J genes are TRBV27 and TRBJ1-5; D is possibly TRBD1 (6 bases). Germline values: CDR1 MNHEY, CDR2 SMNVEV (reference sequence). V was shortened by 2 bases and J by 0 bases, with 11 bases between the two germline ends. The CDR3 is 16 amino acids.

The chain is built from TRBV25-1 and TRBJ1-6; no clear D. In germline, CDR1 is MGHDK, CDR2 SYGVNS. The V end lost 5 bases, the J end lost 9 bases, and 11 bases lay between the germline ends. The CDR3 loop spans 13 amino acids. This chain's CDR3 is CASSLQISSPLHF. The CDR3 nucleotides are TGTGCCAGCAGTTTACAGATTAGTTCACCCCTCCACTTT.